These 5 T cell receptor beta chains share one sample of origin, sequenced in a study of OX40 agonist ivuxolimab in advanced cancers. Library generation was performed with the immunoSEQ multiplex PCR assay. Here the immuneACCESS table is served through TCRdb, limited to in-frame sequences with V and J called. Missing clones are a known gap in these copies; in checked studies unresolved V genes cover under half, and the rest lacks a known reason. The sample includes about 77,000 clones, with over 75% observed a single time. The top ten clones comprise 6.2% of the sample. Sequenced here: CD4+ or CD8+ T cells sorted from blood, sampled in a trial of the OX40 agonist ivuxolimab. These receptors were taken from an adult with an advanced solid tumor such as melanoma, head and neck, liver or kidney cancer.

The V gene is TRBV20-1, the J gene TRBJ2-7; TRBD1 might be the D (5 bases). The CDR3 length is 11 residues. Germline V gives CDR1 DFQATT, CDR2 SNEGSKA (reference sequence). V lost 4 bases and J lost 4, with 8 bases in between. DNA for the CDR3: TGCAGTGCTAAAAGGGGATACGAGCAGTACTTC. Its translation is CSAKRGYEQYF.

The gene calls are TRBV29-1 and TRBJ1-2, with 9 bases matching TRBD1. Trimming at V came to 3 bases and at J to 5 bases, leaving 7 bases not matched to a gene. CDR1 is SQVTM and CDR2 is ANQGSEA in the germline V gene. The CDR3 sequence is 14 residues long. The CDR3: CSVDSGQGRYGYTF. The CDR3 DNA follows: TGCAGCGTTGACTCCGGACAGGGGAGGTATGGCTACACCTTC.

The V call is TRBV5-8, the J call TRBJ2-4, with D unclear. The CDR3 contains 14 residues. In germline, CDR1 is SGHTS, CDR2 YDEGEE. V dropped 3 bases and J dropped 3 bases, with 10 bases sitting between them. In DNA, the CDR3 is TGTGCCAGCAGCTGGCATACGGTCAAAAACATTCAGTACTTC. Its protein product is CASSWHTVKNIQYF.

The chain uses TRBV14 and TRBJ2-2, with 7 bases aligning to TRBD2. V was pared by 4 bases and J by 0 bases, with 11 bases of the junction left unmatched. Germline CDR1 reads SGHDN; CDR2 reads FVKESK. This CDR3 contains 18 residues. In DNA form, the CDR3 reads TGTGCCAGCAGCCTTAAGAACTGGGAGGGACCGAACACCGGGGAGCTGTTTTTT. Translation: CASSLKNWEGPNTGELFF. Filled out from reference TRBV14 and TRBJ2-2, the complete variable domain reads EAGVTQFPSHSVIEKGQTVTLRCDPISGHDNLYWYRRVMGKEIKFLLHFVKESKQDESGMPNNRFLAERTGGTYSTLKVQPAELEDSGVYFCASSLKNWEGPNTGELFFGEGSRLTVL.

The V gene is TRBV28, the J gene TRBJ2-5; D gene unclear. The germline CDR1 and CDR2 sequences are MDHEN and SYDVKM. The CDR3 extends over 11 amino acids. V lost 3 bases and J lost 5, with 4 bases in between. For the CDR3, the DNA is TGTGCCAGCAGTTTGAGGGAGACCCAGTACTTC. It is translated as CASSLRETQYF.